Sequencing of this T cell receptor beta chain was carried out in a study of blood T cells in healthy people across ages. The authors ran a second PCR of about 7 to 11 cycles using a sample-barcoded 5' primer and a J-beta primer mix. Each CDR3 protein gets one entry after TCRdb re-called the 5' RACE reads with MiXCR. Among fewer than 2,000,000 distinct CDR3 sequences, around 42% were seen once, and the ten largest hold approximately 22%. Sample donors were healthy Caucasian individuals that came from Russia, aged roughly 6 to 100. Sequencing was carried out using blood. This sequence originates from a human donor in good health.

In DNA form, the CDR3 reads TGTGCCAGCAAAGTCTACGAGACAACGCAGTATTTT. Its protein product is CASKVYETTQYF. The genes are TRBV13 and TRBJ2-3; D remains ambiguous. In germline, CDR1 is PRHDT, CDR2 FYEKMQ (reference sequence). The CDR3 extends over 12 amino acids. V lost 7 bases and J 9 bases, leaving 14 bases between the germline ends.